Following are 22 T cell receptor beta chains from one sample sequenced in a study of blood T cell repertoires in COVID-19. Here immunoSEQ multiplex PCR was the method, and the copy in TCRdb shows in-frame clones only, minus some. The sample includes around 140,000 clones, approximately 81% of them seen just once. The sample taken for sequencing was peripheral blood. These receptors originate from a woman aged 60 to 75 with active or convalescent COVID-19.

The chain links TRBV10-1 to TRBJ2-1; 8 positions agree with TRBD1. V lost 4 bases, J lost 8 bases, and 7 bases stayed unmatched. The CDR3 contains 14 residues. Germline V gives CDR1 WNHNN, CDR2 SYGVQD (reference sequence). The CDR3 region is CASSGTGGRDEQFF. In DNA form, the CDR3 reads TGCGCCAGCAGTGGAACAGGGGGTAGAGATGAGCAGTTCTTC.

Only one count was recorded for this clone. The V call is TRBV27, the J call TRBJ2-3; 8 positions agree with TRBD2. This CDR3 is 13 amino acids long. CDR1 and CDR2 (germline): MNHEY, SMNVEV (reference sequence). The V and J ends lost 6 bases and 3 bases, in that order; junction bases with no gene match: 2. The CDR3, as DNA: TGTGCCAGCAGAGTAGCGGGAACAGATACGCAGTATTTT. This translates into CASRVAGTDTQYF.

In this sample, this clone turned up once. Here the CDR3 reads CASSPGTSADTQYF. The CDR3 DNA sequence: TGTGCCAGCAGTCCCGGGACTAGTGCAGATACGCAGTATTTT. J is TRBJ2-3 and V is TRBV6-2 or TRBV6-3; 8 positions agree with TRBD2. This CDR3 comprises 14 residues. CDR1 is MNHEY, CDR2 SVGEGT, per germline. V lost 5 bases to trimming and J lost 4 bases; unmatched junction nucleotides: 5.

The chain employs TRBV6-5 and TRBJ1-1, with TRBD1 matching over 7 bases. J gave up 11 bases and V 6 bases, and 12 bases lay outside the gene matches. This CDR3 region has 13 residues. Germline values: CDR1 MNHEY, CDR2 SVGAGI. The CDR3 DNA reads as TGTGCCAGCAGGTCCGGGACAGCTTCTGGGGCTTTCTTT. Encoded protein: CASRSGTASGAFF.

The chain couples TRBV2 to TRBJ2-2; the D gene is possibly TRBD2 (6 bases). This CDR3 contains 13 residues. The V end lost 7 bases, the J end lost 8 bases, and 14 bases lay between the germline ends. The germline V gene encodes CDR1 SNHLY and CDR2 FYNNEI. DNA for the CDR3: TGTGCCAGCACGGAGGGATACTCGGGGGAGCTGTTTTTT. It is translated as CASTEGYSGELFF.

V is TRBV27 and J is TRBJ1-5, with D maybe TRBD1 (6 bases). With 2 bases removed from V and 1 base from J, the gap between germline ends came to 6 bases. Germline loops: CDR1 MNHEY, CDR2 SMNVEV (reference sequence). The CDR3 has 14 amino acids. CDR3 residues: CASSLTGSNQPQHF. The CDR3 nucleotides read TGTGCCAGCAGTTTAACAGGGAGCAATCAGCCCCAGCATTTT.

This clone appeared a single time. The CDR3 DNA reads TGTGCCAGCAGCTCCAGGGGGAACACTGAAGCTTTCTTT. Translating it yields CASSSRGNTEAFF. V and J are TRBV7-3 and TRBJ1-1; D is perhaps TRBD1 (6 bases). The CDR3 sequence is 13 residues long. From germline, CDR1 is SGHTA and CDR2 FQGTGA. The ends were cut back, 4 bases at V and 1 base at J, with 7 bases in the middle.

V and J are TRBV6-5 and TRBJ2-1; 11 nucleotides agree with TRBD2. Germline V gives CDR1 MNHEY, CDR2 SVGAGI. This CDR3 region has 16 residues. Trimming removed 0 bases from V and 7 bases from J; junction bases left unmatched: 5. In DNA form, the CDR3 reads TGTGCCAGCAGTTACTCGGGGCTAGCGGGAGGTAATGAGCAGTTCTTC. Translated: CASSYSGLAGGNEQFF.

The table lists this clone with a few counts. This chain connects TRBV24-1 to TRBJ1-2; 7 nucleotides match TRBD1. Germline trimming cut 1 base from V and 7 bases from J; bases unmatched to any gene: 5. Per germline, CDR1 KGHDR and CDR2 SFDVKD. The CDR3 has 14 amino acids. The CDR3 bases are TGTGCCACCAGTGATTTAAGGGACAGCTCTGGCTACACCTTC. Its translation: CATSDLRDSSGYTF.

The V gene is TRBV7-9, the J gene TRBJ2-7; 12 bases agree with TRBD2. The germline gives CDR1 SEHNR, CDR2 FQNEAQ (reference sequence). Trimming took 5 bases from V and 6 from J; bases not matched to a gene: 5. The CDR3 covers 14 residues. The CDR3 coding sequence is TGTGCCAGCAGCCCCGGGACTAGCGGGCGCGAGCAGTACTTC. The encoded protein is CASSPGTSGREQYF. Complete variable domain (other parts from reference TRBV7-9 and TRBJ2-7): DTGVSQNPRHKITKRGQNVTFRCDPISEHNRLYWYRQTLGQGPEFLTYFQNEAQLEKSRLLSDRFSAERPKGSFSTLEIQRTEQGDSAMYLCASSPGTSGREQYFGPGTRLTVT.

The V and J genes are TRBV19 and TRBJ2-3, with 12 bases identical to TRBD2. CDR3 length: 16 residues. The V segment lost 5 bases and the J segment 4 bases; nucleotides outside the gene matches: 7. Germline CDR1 LNHDA, CDR2 SQIVND (reference sequence). CDR3 DNA sequence: TGTGCCAGTAGTTTCCCTAGCGGGGGGGCCGCAGATACGCAGTATTTT. It encodes CASSFPSGGAADTQYF.

This clone was observed a handful of times. This sequence joins TRBV2 and TRBJ2-7; TRBD1 aligns across 8 bases. From germline, CDR1 is SNHLY and CDR2 FYNNEI. V dropped 4 bases and J dropped 4; count of bases not matched to a gene: 3. The CDR3 has 13 residues. CDR3 residues: CASSGTGYYEQYV. The CDR3 DNA reads as TGTGCCAGCAGTGGGACAGGGTATTACGAGCAGTACGTC.

The V call is TRBV7-7, the J call TRBJ2-6, with 8 bases fitting TRBD1. The germline gives CDR1 SSHAT, CDR2 FNYEAQ (reference sequence). The CDR3 length is 17 residues. V dropped 5 bases and J dropped 2; count of bases not matched to a gene: 8. CDR3 nucleotides: TGTGCCAGCAGCCCTGGGTTACAGGGGGCTGGGGCCAACGTCCTGACTTTC. Translation gives CASSPGLQGAGANVLTF.

This clone has only a few counts. The chain employs TRBV28 and TRBJ1-3; tentative D call: TRBD1 (6 bases). The CDR3 is 14 residues long. V lost 5 bases and J 2 bases, leaving 10 bases between the germline ends. Germline lookup yields CDR1 MDHEN and CDR2 SYDVKM. This CDR3 is CASSPQGAGNTIYF. The CDR3 DNA is TGTGCCAGCAGTCCACAGGGCGCTGGAAACACCATATATTTT.

The rearrangement links TRBV5-4 to TRBJ1-1; TRBD1 is a possible D gene (6 bases). Germline values: CDR1 SGHNT, CDR2 YYREEE (reference sequence). V lost 4 bases to trimming and J lost 0 bases, with 13 bases between them. CDR3 length: 15 residues. CDR3 region: CASSPGVRLNTEAFF. CDR3 nucleotides: TGTGCCAGCAGCCCAGGGGTTCGGTTGAACACTGAAGCTTTCTTT.

This chain joins TRBV6-5 and TRBJ1-2; D ambiguous. The V end lost 5 bases, the J end lost 3 bases, and 13 bases lay between the germline ends. This CDR3 has 14 amino acids. The germline V gene encodes CDR1 MNHEY and CDR2 SVGAGI. In DNA, the CDR3 is TGTGCCAGCAGTCCTTACAGCTACCACTATGGCTACACCTTC. The encoded protein is CASSPYSYHYGYTF.

The gene calls are TRBV7-2 and TRBJ1-1; 8 bases line up with TRBD1. CDR1 SGHTA and CDR2 FQGNSA come from the germline V gene. With V trimmed by 5 bases and J by 1 base, 6 bases remained unmatched. There are 15 residues in the CDR3. CDR3 bases: TGTGCCAGCAGCGTTCGACAGGGGAGGAACACTGAAGCTTTCTTT. It encodes CASSVRQGRNTEAFF.

The chain carries TRBV28 and TRBJ1-2, with TRBD1 matching over 8 bases. The CDR3 has 14 residues. Germline CDR1 reads MDHEN; CDR2 reads SYDVKM. J was trimmed by 4 bases and V by 4 bases; bases with no gene match: 5. CDR3 protein: CASSSTGVSYGYTF. DNA for the CDR3: TGTGCCAGCAGTTCGACAGGGGTCAGCTATGGCTACACCTTC.

The gene calls are TRBV23-1 and TRBJ2-3; TRBD1 matches at 9 bases. TRBV23-1 is identified as an open reading frame with a role that is uncertain. After removal of 3 bases from V and 4 bases from J, the junction contained 17 bases not matched to a gene. The CDR3 extends over 19 amino acids. Here the CDR3 DNA reads TGCGCCAGCAGTCACCCCAGCCCCGAATCGGGACAGGGCTCAGATACGCAGTATTTT. It is translated as CASSHPSPESGQGSDTQYF.

The chain carries TRBV7-9 and TRBJ1-2; 7 bases map to TRBD1. CDR1 and CDR2 (germline): SEHNR, FQNEAQ (reference sequence). V dropped 5 bases and J dropped 8; count of bases not matched to a gene: 8. The CDR3 extends over 13 amino acids. CDR3 loop: CASSPDRERGYTF. Here the CDR3 DNA reads TGTGCCAGCAGCCCAGACAGGGAACGGGGCTACACCTTC.

The chain has TRBV5-6 and TRBJ2-2; a weak D match, TRBD1 (6 bases). Germline V CDR1 and CDR2: SGHDT, YYEEEE. CDR3 length: 17 amino acids. V was cut by 3 bases and J by 3 bases, with 18 bases left in between. This chain's CDR3 is CASSSALGTSDTGELFF. As DNA, the CDR3 is TGTGCCAGCAGCTCGGCCCTTGGGACATCCGACACCGGGGAGCTGTTTTTT.

The chain's CDR3 is CASSLVAGELFF. The CDR3 DNA reads TGTGCCAGCAGCTTAGTAGCCGGGGAGCTGTTTTTT. The rearrangement uses TRBV11-1 and TRBJ2-2; D is unclear. The CDR3 sequence is 12 residues long. Germline CDR1 and CDR2: SGHAT and FQDESV (reference sequence). V was pared by 1 base and J by 6 bases, with 3 bases between.